The entry below describes one T cell receptor (beta chain). What it binds is not known. This sample is part of a study of cytomegalovirus exposure and HLA in healthy donors. Study results and limitations: Both high specificity and high sensitivity reportedly marked the classifier's diagnosis of cytomegalovirus status.

Clones were sequenced by immunoSEQ multiplex PCR, and TCRdb holds only the in-frame ones, with some missing. Here the sample spans fewer than 300,000 clones, 70% to 90% being singletons. V lost 0 bases and J 4 bases, leaving 8 bases between the germline ends. The CDR3 has 15 amino acids. Germline V gene sequence: CDR1 SGHRS, CDR2 YFSETQ. The clonotype originates from a woman aged 18-35 years in good health and CMV-seronegative. The chain has TRBV5-1 and TRBJ2-6; weak D call: TRBD2 (5 bases). The sequenced sample was PBMCs. The CDR3 DNA sequence: TGCGCCAGCAGCTTGGTGCCGGGAGGGGCCAACGTCCTGACTTTC. Translating it yields CASSLVPGGANVLTF.